These 21 T cell receptor beta chains came from one sample sequenced in a study of control samples from healthy donors and cancer patients. Method: immunoSEQ multiplex PCR; TCRdb's copy keeps in-frame clones and lacks some. The sample records about 130,000 clones, around 96% being singletons. Sequenced sample: blood. The receptors were gathered from a man in his thirties or forties in good health.

J is TRBJ1-1 and V is TRBV6-2 or TRBV6-3, with D unclear. The germline gives CDR1 MNHEY, CDR2 SVGEGT. The CDR3 runs to 13 residues. Trimming shortened V by 0 bases and J by 5 bases, and 7 bases separated the two germline ends. This CDR3 is CASSYSGRTEAFF. CDR3 bases: TGTGCCAGCAGTTACTCGGGCCGGACTGAAGCTTTCTTT.

This chain connects TRBV7-2 to TRBJ2-3; 11 nucleotides line up with TRBD2. Germline V gives CDR1 SGHTA, CDR2 FQGNSA. This CDR3 region has 16 residues. The junction had 10 bases not matched to a gene; V was cut back by 9 bases and J by 2 bases. The CDR3 DNA reads TGTGCCAGTAGCCGTCTAGCGGGGGGCCACACAGATACGCAGTATTTT. It is translated as CASSRLAGGHTDTQYF.

The chain is built from TRBV7-3 and TRBJ2-1; perhaps D is TRBD1 or TRBD2 (6 bases each). The CDR3 length is 16 residues. V lost 8 bases, J lost 2 bases, and 19 bases lay in between. Germline lookup yields CDR1 SGHTA and CDR2 FQGTGA. CDR3 DNA sequence: TGTGCCAGCCGACCCCACAGGGACTTCGCCTACAATGAGCAGTTCTTC. As protein: CASRPHRDFAYNEQFF.

V is TRBV2 and J is TRBJ2-3; D gene ambiguous. V lost 7 bases, J lost 1 base, and 6 bases lay in between. The CDR3 consists of 12 residues. Germline V gene data show CDR1 as SNHLY and CDR2 as FYNNEI. CDR3 loop: CASNTRTDTQYF. For the CDR3, the DNA is TGTGCCAGCAATACGCGCACAGATACGCAGTATTTT.

This clone was observed at least ten times. The V call is TRBV19, the J call TRBJ1-1; D not resolved. Germline loops: CDR1 LNHDA, CDR2 SQIVND (reference sequence). The germline V and J ends were trimmed by 6 bases and 6 bases, with 14 bases remaining between them. The CDR3 loop spans 13 amino acids. The DNA of the CDR3 is TGTGCCAGTAGAAAAACTGAACACTCTGAAGCTTTCTTT. Translating it yields CASRKTEHSEAFF.

The CDR3 DNA reads TGTGCCAGCAGCGGAACAAGTTCGCAAGAGACCCAGTACTTC. Residues: CASSGTSSQETQYF. The rearrangement links TRBV2 to TRBJ2-5; no reliable D call. Germline CDR1 and CDR2: SNHLY and FYNNEI. This CDR3 has 14 residues. Trimming stripped 6 bases from V and 2 bases from J, with 13 bases between.

The V call is TRBV7-9, the J call TRBJ1-1; TRBD1 is a possible D gene (5 bases). Per germline, CDR1 SEHNR and CDR2 FQNEAQ (reference sequence). There are 14 residues in the CDR3. The V gene lost 4 bases and the J gene lost 1 base, with 10 bases spanning the gap. CDR3 in DNA: TGTGCCAGCAGCTCCGGACACTCGAACACTGAAGCTTTCTTT. Translating gives CASSSGHSNTEAFF. Full variable domain (rest looked up from reference TRBV7-9 and TRBJ1-1): DTGVSQNPRHKITKRGQNVTFRCDPISEHNRLYWYRQTLGQGPEFLTYFQNEAQLEKSRLLSDRFSAERPKGSFSTLEIQRTEQGDSAMYLCASSSGHSNTEAFFGQGTRLTVV.

This chain uses TRBV11-2 with TRBJ2-1; no clear D gene. This CDR3 comprises 16 residues. The germline V gene encodes CDR1 SGHAT and CDR2 FQNNGV. Trimming removed 6 bases from V and 2 bases from J, with 17 bases in between. The CDR3 sequence is CASRSGQKYAYNEQFF. CDR3 coding DNA: TGTGCCAGCAGGTCGGGTCAAAAATACGCCTACAATGAGCAGTTCTTC.

The J gene is TRBJ1-6, the V gene TRBV4-1; unclear D gene. The V end was cut by 3 bases, the J end by 4 bases, with 16 bases between. The CDR3 spans 17 residues. Germline V gene sequence: CDR1 MGHRA, CDR2 YSYEKL. The chain's CDR3 is CASSQTGYGRYNSPLHF. CDR3 nucleotide sequence: TGCGCCAGCAGCCAGACGGGGTATGGACGGTATAATTCACCCCTCCACTTT.

The J gene is TRBJ1-5, the V gene TRBV19; a possible D gene is TRBD1 (6 bases). This CDR3 has 15 residues. In germline, CDR1 is LNHDA, CDR2 SQIVND (reference sequence). Trimming shortened V by 9 bases and J by 8 bases, and 23 bases separated the two germline ends. The CDR3 coding sequence is TGTGCCAGCGTACCAAATATAGGGGGGGTTAAGCCCCAGCATTTT. Amino acids: CASVPNIGGVKPQHF.

The rearrangement links TRBV3-1 (or the pseudogene TRBV3-2) to TRBJ2-2, with a possible D match to TRBD2 (5 bases). Trimming pared 3 bases from V and 6 bases from J, leaving 8 bases between. This CDR3 is 13 amino acids long. CDR1 is LGHDT, CDR2 YNNKEL, per germline (reference sequence). CDR3 in DNA: TGTGCCAGCAGCCATCGGGATTCCGGGGAGCTGTTTTTT. It is translated as CASSHRDSGELFF.

This chain links TRBV10-3 with TRBJ2-7; D could derive from TRBD1 or TRBD2 (5 bases each). Germline values: CDR1 ENHRY, CDR2 SYGVKD. This CDR3 is 13 amino acids long. Trimming stripped 2 bases from V and 2 bases from J, with 7 bases between. The CDR3 nucleotides read TGTGCCATCAGTGAGGGGGACGCCTACGAGCAGTACTTC. This codes for CAISEGDAYEQYF.

The rearrangement joins TRBV27 to TRBJ2-2, with TRBD1 matching over 9 bases. The CDR3 covers 14 residues. V dropped 4 bases and J dropped 6; count of bases not matched to a gene: 3. Germline V gene sequence: CDR1 MNHEY, CDR2 SMNVEV (reference sequence). CDR3 sequence (DNA): TGTGCCAGCAGTTCGCGGACAGGGGCCGGGGAGCTGTTTTTT. It encodes CASSSRTGAGELFF.

The chain combines TRBV29-1 with TRBJ2-7; 11 nucleotides agree with TRBD2. The CDR3 length is 14 residues. Trimming at V came to 7 bases and at J to 5 bases, leaving 10 bases not matched to a gene. The germline CDR1 and CDR2 sequences are SQVTM and ANQGSEA. CDR3 nucleotides: TGCAGCGCCTTTGGACTAGCGGGCAAGGACGAGCAGTACTTC. Encoded protein: CSAFGLAGKDEQYF.

The chain couples TRBV29-1 to TRBJ1-2; no clear D gene. This CDR3 spans 13 amino acids. CDR1 SQVTM and CDR2 ANQGSEA come from the germline V gene. V lost 4 bases to trimming and J lost 8 bases, with 17 bases between them. The CDR3 here is CSVVKPTRGGYTF. The CDR3 DNA follows: TGCAGCGTTGTCAAACCCACGCGTGGAGGCTACACCTTC.

This clone appeared a single time. The chain employs TRBV7-3 and TRBJ2-5; no reliable D call. Germline V CDR1 and CDR2: SGHTA, FQGTGA. Trimming removed 2 bases from V and 2 bases from J, with 6 bases in between. The CDR3 has 13 amino acids. Written as DNA, the CDR3 is TGTGCCAGCAGCTTAGGAGAACAAGAGACCCAGTACTTC. Translated: CASSLGEQETQYF. Full variable domain (remainder filled in from reference TRBV7-3 and TRBJ2-5): GAGVSQTPSNKVTEKGKYVELRCDPISGHTALYWYRQSLGQGPEFLIYFQGTGAADDSGLPNDRFFAVRPEGSVSTLKIQRTERGDSAVYLCASSLGEQETQYFGPGTRLLVL.

In the case of this clone: The junction shows a germline mismatch at one end, possibly a read error. The rearrangement uses TRBV4-2 and TRBJ2-1; no clear D gene. Germline V gives CDR1 LGHNA, CDR2 YNFKEQ. The CDR3 length is 11 residues. The DNA for the CDR3 is TGCAGCCGAAGGATGAGCAATGAGCAGTTCTTC. Translating it yields CSRRMSNEQFF.

The chain uses TRBV27 and TRBJ1-5, with D unresolved. Looked up from germline, CDR1 is MNHEY and CDR2 is SMNVEV (reference sequence). CDR3 size: 13 residues. The ends were cut back, 6 bases at V and 9 bases at J, with 15 bases in the middle. The CDR3 sequence: CASSEGLWRPQHF. Written as DNA, the CDR3 is TGTGCCAGCAGCGAGGGATTATGGAGGCCCCAGCATTTT.

The V and J genes are TRBV30 and TRBJ2-1; D might be TRBD1 (6 bases). The germline V gene has CDR1 GTSNPN and CDR2 SVGIG (reference sequence). V was shortened by 2 bases and J by 2 bases, with 10 bases between the two germline ends. The CDR3 runs to 14 residues. CDR3 nucleotide sequence: TGTGCCTGGAGTTCAGGGGACACCTACAATGAGCAGTTCTTC. It yields the protein CAWSSGDTYNEQFF.

The gene calls are TRBV11-2 and TRBJ1-6; D might be TRBD1 (5 bases). The germline V and J ends were trimmed by 5 bases and 7 bases, with 15 bases remaining between them. CDR1 and CDR2 (germline): SGHAT, FQNNGV. The CDR3 consists of 15 residues. CDR3 residues: CASSPSGGVNSPLHF. The CDR3 bases are TGTGCCAGCAGCCCCTCGGGGGGGGTAAATTCACCCCTCCACTTT.

The genes are TRBV6-5 and TRBJ2-6, with D possibly TRBD1 on 5 matching bases. Germline CDR1 and CDR2: MNHEY and SVGAGI. Trimming pared 0 bases from V and 2 bases from J, leaving 8 bases between. The CDR3 is 16 residues long. As DNA, the CDR3 is TGTGCCAGCAGTTACTCAGCCAGGGCTGGGGCCAACGTCCTGACTTTC. Protein sequence: CASSYSARAGANVLTF.